This T cell receptor beta chain is drawn from a study of identical twins. MiXCR was run by TCRdb on the 5' RACE reads, yielding one entry per CDR3 protein. The sample lists around 670,000 distinct CDR3 sequences, approximately 6% occurring once. This clonotype was seen at least ten times. The antigen remains undetermined. CDR3 size: 11 residues. Germline V gene lookup returns CDR1 KGHSH and CDR2 LQKENI. The V end was cut by 3 bases, the J end by 5 bases, with 5 bases between. Study-wide results and caveats: Part of the zero-insertion signal could reflect confounding by invariant MAIT and iNKT cells. There was more out-of-frame TCR alpha sharing in monozygotic twins than models estimated. Abundant beta clonotypes from cord blood had fewer insertions, unlike memory repertoires, which showed none. A cross-sectional statistical analysis, not follow-up of the same donors, supported the conclusions.

Sequenced input: naive T cells sorted from blood. This TCR was recovered from a young man in good health. The V gene is TRBV18, the J gene TRBJ2-7, with no clear D. The CDR3 bases are TGTGCCAGCTCACCTGGGCACGAGCAGTACTTC. Its translation: CASSPGHEQYF.